This T cell receptor beta chain is drawn from a study of blood T cell repertoires in COVID-19. Study-level information: Samples taken during acute and convalescent COVID-19 were collected in the United States, Italy and Spain. The cDNA or gDNA used as material had been derived from T cells, B-cell-depleted T cells, or PBMCs.

The germline V gene encodes CDR1 MNHEY and CDR2 SVGAGI. This CDR3 contains 13 residues. Trimming pared 6 bases from V and 3 bases from J, leaving 10 bases between. The repertoire was sequenced with immunoSEQ multiplex PCR; TCRdb's copy has only in-frame clones and lacks some. The sample holds about 150,000 clones, about nine tenths seen once. Input material: peripheral blood. This TCR was sampled from a man older than 75 with acute or convalescent COVID-19. This chain connects TRBV6-5 to TRBJ2-3, with a tentative D call TRBD1 (6 bases). CDR3 in DNA: TGTGCCAGCAGATTCCAGGGGACAGATACGCAGTATTTT. The encoded protein is CASRFQGTDTQYF.